This TCR beta chain was identified during a study of blood T cell repertoires in COVID-19 (dated by TCRdb to about 2020). About the investigation overall: Samples covering the acute and convalescent phases of COVID-19 were provided by collaborators in the United States, Italy and Spain. HLA class I and class II types, where available, came from metadata supplied by the sample provider rather than from assay-based typing. The samples were drawn from the first 160 participants of the ongoing ImmuneRACE study and from 1,200 or so subjects provided by 6 global collaborators. Deeply sampled blood TCRbeta repertoires from subjects exposed to, actively infected with, or recovered from COVID-19 were included in the dataset. The material from the prospective study consisted of cDNA or gDNA derived from T cells, B-cell-depleted T cells, or PBMCs. The sample metadata nearly always contained a de-identified subject ID, COVID-19 status, age in years and sex. The repertoires were released in a freely available public database meant as a resource for research on the immune response to SARS-CoV-2. General findings and caveats noted by the study authors: How much clinical and demographic metadata was included differed by source and by participant, and the metadata was provided uncurated.

The cysteine opens and the phenylalanine closes a CDR3 of 14 amino acids. Only the CDR3 DNA stays, 42 bases, in frame from base 1. Per the germline V gene (reference sequence), GTSNPN is the CDR1 and SVGIG is the CDR2. Relative to germline, V is 2 bases shorter and J is 5 bases shorter, with 15 bases between their ends. Each collaborating institution followed its own protocols to collect whole blood in K2EDTA tubes. For TCRbeta analysis, collaborators shipped samples in one of three forms: frozen whole blood, isolated PBMCs, or DNA extracted from either of those sample types. Concerning this clone: What antigen it recognizes has not been identified. The sample holds no much larger clone one base away, and base qualities are not on file.

The immunoSEQ Assay, a bias-controlled multiplex PCR, was used to amplify TCRbeta CDR3 regions from genomic DNA. On the study's bioinformatics: The number of nucleated cells in each sample was estimated by amplification of reference gene primers within the assay. To quantify the absolute abundance of each unique TCRbeta CDR3 rearrangement, sequence reads were collapsed and filtered. For each sample, productive Simpson clonality was calculated by taking the square root of Simpson's diversity index across productive rearrangements. TCRdb stores this immuneACCESS table with in-frame sequences only. Part of the clones is absent; in the studies checked, under half of the shortfall reflects unresolved V genes, and no reason is known for the rest. V and J calls and clone size are copied from that table; D and trimming were computed from the DNA. The sample contains roughly 53,000 clones, about 81% of them found a single time. Around a sixth of the sample goes to the ten largest clones.

The receptor's source is an older man with active COVID-19. The sequenced sample consisted of peripheral blood. Recombination joined TRBV30 with TRBJ2-5; D gene: possibly TRBD2, on 7 matching bases. Read as DNA, the sequence is TGTGCCTGGAGTACCCCGAGGGGGGGGGAGACCCAGTACTTC. It codes for CAWSTPRGGETQYF. The entire variable domain, with the stretches around the CDR3 drawn from the reference TRBV30 and TRBJ2-5 proteins, is SQTIHQWPATLVQPVGSPLSLECTVEGTSNPNLYWYRQAAGRGLQLLFYSVGIGQISSEVPQNLSASRPQDRQFILSSKKLLLSDSGFYLCAWSTPRGGETQYFGPGTRLLVL.